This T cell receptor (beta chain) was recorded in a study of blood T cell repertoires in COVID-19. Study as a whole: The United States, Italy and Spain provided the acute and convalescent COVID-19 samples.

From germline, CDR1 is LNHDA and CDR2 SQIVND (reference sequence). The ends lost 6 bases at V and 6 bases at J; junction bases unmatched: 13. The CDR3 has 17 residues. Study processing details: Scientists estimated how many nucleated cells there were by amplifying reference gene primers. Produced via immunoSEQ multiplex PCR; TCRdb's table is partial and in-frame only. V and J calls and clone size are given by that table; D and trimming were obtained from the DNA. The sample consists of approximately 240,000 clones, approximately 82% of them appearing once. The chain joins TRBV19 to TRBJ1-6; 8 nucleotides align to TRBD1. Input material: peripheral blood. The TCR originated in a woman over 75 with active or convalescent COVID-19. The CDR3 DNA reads TGTGCCAGTAGCCCATCGGGGCAGGGGGCGCGTAATTCACCCCTCCACTTT. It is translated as CASSPSGQGARNSPLHF.